Described below is a single TCR beta chain sequence and its context. The sample originates from a study of T-cell reconstitution after alpha-beta-depleted transplantation in children. Germline values: CDR1 MNHEY, CDR2 SVGEGT. The junction had 10 bases not matched to a gene; V was cut back by 1 base and J by 7 bases. The CDR3 has 16 amino acids. TCRbeta library preparation incorporated unique molecular identifiers. TCRdb re-analysed the PCR reads in MiXCR, keeping a single row per CDR3 protein. The sample holds approximately 350,000 distinct CDR3 sequences, less than 15% seen once. The specimen comprised PBMCs, sampled from the stem cell graft. This sequence was found in a human donor who donated a stem cell graft to a child with Fanconi anemia. The V call is TRBV6-2 or TRBV6-3, the J call TRBJ2-7; TRBD1 aligns across 10 bases. The CDR3 region has the DNA TGTGCCAGCAGTTACTTTGGGACAGGGGTTGTTCGGGAGCAGTACTTC. This encodes CASSYFGTGVVREQYF.